Each of the 21 T cell receptor beta chains below was sequenced from the same sample in a study of CD8 T cells in ankylosing spondylitis (dated by TCRdb to the late 2010s). Receptors were amplified or captured by 5' RACE. Sequenced on an Illumina HiSeq 2500. Using fastp at Q25 and MiXCR, TCRdb reprocessed the public reads and kept productive beta chains. For every CDR3 protein sequence, its rows merge into one entry that carries the most common genes and DNA. Recorded for this sample are hundreds of thousands of distinct CDR3 sequences; around 21% of them occurred a single time. The ten largest clones capture roughly 3.4% of the sample. The sequenced sample consisted of blood, either unsorted or a sorted T cell fraction (not recorded which). Receptor source: a female donor with ankylosing spondylitis or in good health (not recorded which).

This clonotype occurred many times. The chain uses TRBV7-2 and TRBJ2-1; weak D call: TRBD2 (6 bases). V was cut by 0 bases and J by 7 bases, with 16 bases left in between. CDR3 size: 16 residues. Germline V gene data show CDR1 as SGHTA and CDR2 as FQGNSA. DNA of the CDR3: TGTGCCAGCAGCTTAGCGGTGACTAGGGGCACGAATGAGCAGTTCTTC. Translation: CASSLAVTRGTNEQFF.

This clonotype was seen only a few times. The chain has TRBV7-2 and TRBJ1-2; TRBD1 matches 11 bases. The CDR3 loop spans 14 amino acids. The V segment lost 3 bases and the J segment 7 bases; nucleotides outside the gene matches: 4. Germline V lookup: CDR1 SGHTA, CDR2 FQGNSA. The CDR3 spells CASSFPDRGLGYTF. DNA of the CDR3: TGTGCCAGCAGCTTCCCGGACAGGGGGCTTGGCTACACCTTC.

There are a few counts of this clonotype. V gene TRBV29-1 combines with J gene TRBJ1-4; weak D call: TRBD1 (6 bases). This CDR3 is 12 amino acids long. CDR1 and CDR2 (germline): SQVTM, ANQGSEA. The V end lost 0 bases, the J end lost 10 bases, and 9 bases lay between the germline ends. The CDR3 nucleotides read TGCAGCGTTGAAGAAGGGGGGCGAAAACTGTTTTTT. Translated, it gives CSVEEGGRKLFF. Based on the CDR3 plus reference TRBV29-1 and TRBJ1-4, the full variable domain is SAVISQKPSRDICQRGTSLTIQCQVDSQVTMMFWYRQQPGQSLTLIATANQGSEATYESGFVIDKFPISRPNLTFSTLTVSNMSPEDSSIYLCSVEEGGRKLFFGSGTQLSVL.

J is TRBJ2-1 and V is TRBV11-3; TRBD2 aligns across 8 bases. Germline V gives CDR1 SGHNT, CDR2 YENEEA. With V trimmed by 4 bases and J by 8 bases, 7 bases remained unmatched. There are 14 residues in the CDR3. CDR3 nucleotides: TGTGCCAGCAGCTCCAGCGGGAGAGGGGATGAGCAGTTCTTC. The encoded protein is CASSSSGRGDEQFF.

The rearrangement uses TRBV29-1 and TRBJ2-3, with TRBD1 as a possible D gene (5 bases). Germline V gene sequence: CDR1 SQVTM, CDR2 ANQGSEA. The CDR3 is made up of 13 amino acids. V lost 6 bases, J lost 4 bases, and 14 bases lay in between. CDR3 protein: CSVQGRLADTQYF. The CDR3 nucleotides are TGCAGCGTCCAGGGCCGACTGGCAGATACGCAGTATTTT.

The chain links TRBV4-1 to TRBJ1-2, with TRBD1 matching over 10 bases. Germline V gives CDR1 MGHRA, CDR2 YSYEKL. Trimming removed 5 bases from V and 6 bases from J; junction bases left unmatched: 15. This CDR3 has 17 residues. The CDR3 DNA is TGCGCCAGCAGCTCAAGTTCCGCCTGGACAGGGGGAAATGGCTACACCTTC. It is translated as CASSSSSAWTGGNGYTF.

A few counts support this clonotype. The V call is TRBV13, the J call TRBJ1-1; TRBD1 aligns across 10 bases. CDR1 and CDR2 from the germline V gene are PRHDT and FYEKMQ (reference sequence). V was clipped by 5 bases and J by 3 bases; unmatched bases: 12. This CDR3 is 17 amino acids long. The CDR3, as DNA: TGTGCCAGCAGCACGAACCGGGACAGGGGTTGGTACACTGAAGCTTTCTTT. It is translated as CASSTNRDRGWYTEAFF.

The V gene is TRBV25-1, the J gene TRBJ2-5; no clear D gene. Trimming removed 6 bases at V and 5 bases at J, with 10 bases between. Per the germline V gene, CDR1 is MGHDK and CDR2 is SYGVNS. This CDR3 comprises 12 residues. The CDR3 sequence: CASSQEVETQYF. In DNA form, the CDR3 reads TGTGCCAGCAGCCAAGAGGTGGAGACCCAGTACTTC. The full variable domain, completed using reference TRBV25-1 and TRBJ2-5, is EADIYQTPRYLVIGTGKKITLECSQTMGHDKMYWYQQDPGMELHLIHYSYGVNSTEKGDLSSESTVSRIRTEHFPLTLESARPSHTSQYLCASSQEVETQYFGPGTRLLVL.

The V gene is TRBV5-6, the J gene TRBJ2-4; tentative D call: TRBD2 (6 bases). V lost 4 bases and J 5 bases, leaving 13 bases between the germline ends. The germline V gene encodes CDR1 SGHDT and CDR2 YYEEEE. The length of the CDR3 is 14 residues. CDR3 sequence reads: CASSLRGTQNIQYF. The CDR3 DNA is TGTGCCAGCAGCCTCCGCGGGACCCAAAACATTCAGTACTTC.

This clonotype came up a few times. J is TRBJ2-1 and V is TRBV29-1; 7 positions agree with TRBD2. This CDR3 is 12 amino acids long. V gave up 4 bases and J gave up 4 bases; unmatched junction bases: 1. The germline CDR1 and CDR2 sequences are SQVTM and ANQGSEA. This CDR3 reads CSVVGGYNEQFF. The CDR3 DNA reads TGCAGCGTTGTGGGGGGGTACAATGAGCAGTTCTTC.

Concerning this clonotype itself: A single base separates this from a much larger clone, so it may be a read error. V usage is TRBV20-1 and J usage is TRBJ1-3; D remains ambiguous. V lost 3 bases and J 4 bases, leaving 10 bases between the germline ends. The CDR3 is made up of 13 amino acids. Germline V gene data show CDR1 as DFQATT and CDR2 as SNEGSKA (reference sequence). The CDR3 sequence is CSARWFLGNTIYF. In DNA form, the CDR3 reads TGCAGTGCTAGGTGGTTCCTCGGAAACACCATATATTTT.

The J gene is TRBJ2-7, the V gene TRBV29-1, with 8 positions matching TRBD1. The V gene end was trimmed by 5 bases and the J gene end by 6 bases; junction bases not matched to a gene: 6. This CDR3 comprises 12 residues. Germline CDR1 SQVTM, CDR2 ANQGSEA. The CDR3 DNA is TGCAGCGTTCAGGGGGCGGGTGGCGAGCAGTACTTC. Amino acids: CSVQGAGGEQYF.

This clonotype was seen more than once but under ten times. The gene calls are TRBV7-3 and TRBJ2-5; maybe TRBD2 (5 bases). Trimming cost V 5 bases and J 8 bases, with 12 bases left between them. CDR3 length: 12 amino acids. The germline V gene encodes CDR1 SGHTA and CDR2 FQGTGA. CDR3 sequence (DNA): TGTGCCAGCAGCACCCCAGGAGGAACCCAGTACTTC. It translates to CASSTPGGTQYF.

The genes are TRBV24-1 and TRBJ1-1; D perhaps matches TRBD1 (6 bases). The V gene lost 5 bases and the J gene lost 1 base, with 13 bases spanning the gap. This CDR3 spans 15 amino acids. Germline CDR1 is KGHDR and CDR2 is SFDVKD. CDR3 sequence (DNA): TGTGCCACCAGTGGTCTGGGGACATCGAACACTGAAGCTTTCTTT. Protein: CATSGLGTSNTEAFF.

A few counts support this clonotype. The genes are TRBV7-2 and TRBJ1-3; weak D call: TRBD1 (5 bases). Deletions cut 2 bases from V and 4 bases from J, with 9 bases between. The CDR3 is made up of 14 amino acids. Germline V CDR1 and CDR2: SGHTA, FQGNSA. CDR3 sequence (DNA): TGTGCCAGCAGCTTATCAGGGCCCGGAAACACCATATATTTT. Translation gives CASSLSGPGNTIYF.

The rearrangement joins TRBV28 to TRBJ1-1; perhaps TRBD1 as D (6 bases). Germline-derived CDR1 and CDR2 are MDHEN and SYDVKM. Between the trimmed V and J ends, which lost 8 bases and 3 bases, there was a span of 19 bases. The CDR3 sequence is 15 residues long. The CDR3 DNA reads TGTGCCAGCTACGGTCAGGGGATGGGCGACACTGAAGCTTTCTTT. It encodes CASYGQGMGDTEAFF.

This chain links TRBV6-1 with TRBJ2-5; 7 bases match TRBD2. Germline assignment: CDR1 MNHNS and CDR2 SASEGT. After removal of 6 bases from V and 5 bases from J, the junction contained 15 bases not matched to a gene. The CDR3 contains 16 residues. CDR3 region: CASSSTRSGNGETQYF. The CDR3, as DNA: TGTGCCAGCAGCTCGACCCGAAGCGGGAATGGGGAGACCCAGTACTTC.

This clonotype was counted only a few times. The chain carries TRBV29-1 and TRBJ2-3; tentatively, D is TRBD1 or TRBD2 (5 bases each). The V gene's germline CDR1 is SQVTM and CDR2 ANQGSEA. The germline V and J ends were trimmed by 5 bases and 1 base, with 16 bases remaining between them. The CDR3 extends over 15 amino acids. The CDR3 DNA reads TGCAGCGTTAGGGGTCAAGGCGGGCGCACAGATACGCAGTATTTT. It translates to CSVRGQGGRTDTQYF.

The chain joins TRBV20-1 to TRBJ2-1; D gene ambiguous. The V end lost 0 bases, the J end lost 3 bases, and 6 bases lay between the germline ends. The CDR3 has 13 amino acids. Germline V CDR1 and CDR2: DFQATT, SNEGSKA (reference sequence). DNA for the CDR3: TGCAGTGCTAGAGAGGGCGGCTACAATGAGCAGTTCTTC. Translation: CSAREGGYNEQFF.

This clonotype turned up a few times. The CDR3 region has the DNA TGCAGCGTTGCAGGTGGCGGCAACGGAAAGCAGTACTTC. This codes for CSVAGGGNGKQYF. The rearrangement links TRBV29-1 to TRBJ2-7, with D uncertain. The V and J ends lost 4 bases and 8 bases respectively, with 18 bases between them. The germline CDR1 and CDR2 sequences are SQVTM and ANQGSEA. The CDR3 is 13 residues long.

This clonotype was found a few times. J is TRBJ2-6 and V is TRBV7-2, with unresolved D. In germline, CDR1 is SGHTA, CDR2 FQGNSA. The ends were cut back, 2 bases at V and 2 bases at J, with 7 bases in the middle. The CDR3 sequence is 15 residues long. The CDR3 DNA follows: TGTGCCAGCAGCTTATGGGAAGCTGGGGCCAACGTCCTGACTTTC. This sequence encodes CASSLWEAGANVLTF.